This T cell receptor (beta chain) was identified during a study of blood T cell repertoires in COVID-19. Study background: Some COVID-19 samples were acute and others convalescent; all came from the United States, Italy and Spain.

Clones were sequenced by immunoSEQ multiplex PCR, and TCRdb holds only the in-frame ones, with some missing. The sample carries about 26,000 clones, more than 85% recorded once. J was trimmed by 2 bases and V by 2 bases; bases with no gene match: 11. CDR1 is SGHDT and CDR2 is YYEEEE in the germline V gene. This CDR3 spans 17 amino acids. Sequencing was carried out using peripheral blood. V gene TRBV5-6 combines with J gene TRBJ1-2, with 8 nucleotides matching TRBD1. The receptor was isolated from a human donor in a cohort sampled during active COVID-19. The CDR3 spells CASSLHGNRDRNYGYTF. For the CDR3, the DNA is TGTGCCAGCAGCTTACACGGGAACCGGGACAGGAACTATGGCTACACCTTC.